This TCR beta chain was sequenced in a study of blood T cell repertoires in COVID-19. Study summary: Researchers got acute and convalescent COVID-19 samples from the United States, Italy and Spain. PBMCs, B-cell-depleted T cells, or T cells provided the cDNA or gDNA that made up the material.

Per the original methods: Using reference gene primer amplification, nucleated cell counts were estimated. Produced via immunoSEQ multiplex PCR; TCRdb's table is partial and in-frame only. V and J calls and clone size follow that table, whereas D and trimming were derived from the DNA. The sample holds 200,000 to 250,000 clones, roughly 86% seen once. CDR1 and CDR2 (germline): SGHAT, FQNNGV. The CDR3 contains 15 residues. Comment on this clone: The junction differs from germline at one of its ends, possibly a read error.

The sequencing input was peripheral blood. The receptor was derived from a man aged 60 to 75 with acute or convalescent COVID-19. This sequence joins TRBV11-2 and TRBJ2-1, with D perhaps TRBD2 (6 bases). CDR3 sequence reads: CASSIEISGRSEQFF. CDR3 nucleotide sequence: TGTGCCAGCAGCATAGAGATTTCAGGGAGGTCTGAGCAGTTCTTC.